The present entry profiles one T cell receptor beta chain with its context. The antigen remains undetermined. The CDR3 loop spans 15 amino acids. Germline lookup yields CDR1 LNHDA and CDR2 SQIVND (reference sequence). V lost 5 bases to trimming and J lost 0 bases, with 14 bases between them. The sample comes from a study of blood T cells in healthy people across ages. Study-wide results and limits: Researchers said unsorted PBMCs prevented a conclusive naive versus antigen-experienced comparison.

A sample-barcoded 5' primer and a J-beta primer mix were used in a second PCR of about 7 to 11 cycles. Via MiXCR, TCRdb re-called the 5' RACE reads, giving one row per CDR3 protein. The repertoire includes 1.5 million to 2 million distinct CDR3 sequences, 49% of them detected once, and around 2.1% sits in the top ten. The source is a woman aged 40-49 years in good health. This chain uses TRBV19 with TRBJ2-7, with D tentatively TRBD1 (5 bases). The sequenced sample consisted of blood. The CDR3 nucleotides are TGTGCCAGTAGTTCAAGGGGCATTAGCTCCTACGAGCAGTACTTC. Amino acid sequence: CASSSRGISSYEQYF.